A single sample is the source of the 4 T cell receptor beta chains below, sequenced in a study of human versus mouse CDR3 diversity and MHC coevolution. Using immunoSEQ multiplex PCR, the repertoire was profiled, and TCRdb retains in-frame clones only, with some absent. The table records just under 60,000 clones, 94% of them present only once. The sequencing input was naive CD4+ T cells from blood. As for subset: CD45RO-negative CD62L-positive naive CD4 T cells. These receptors were obtained from a person between 60 and 69 years old in good health.

This clone was counted a single time. The chain has TRBV5-1 and TRBJ2-7; possibly TRBD1 for D (6 bases). Germline CDR1 reads SGHRS; CDR2 reads YFSETQ. The ends were cut back, 3 bases at V and 0 bases at J, with 7 bases in the middle. The CDR3 is 13 amino acids. The CDR3: CASSSDSSYEQYF. As DNA, the CDR3 is TGCGCCAGCAGCTCGGACAGCTCCTACGAGCAGTACTTC.

This clone was recorded once. This sample also contains other DNA sequences that code for the same CDR3. The V call is TRBV5-4, the J call TRBJ2-2; TRBD2 matches at 9 bases. J gave up 1 base and V 4 bases, and 11 bases lay outside the gene matches. The CDR3 totals 18 residues. Germline V lookup: CDR1 SGHNT, CDR2 YYREEE (reference sequence). The CDR3 DNA reads as TGTGCCAGCAGCCGCCCGGGACTAGCAGGAGGGAACACCGGGGAGCTGTTTTTT. It specifies CASSRPGLAGGNTGELFF.

CDR3 region: CASSPTRGYGYTF. In DNA form, the CDR3 reads TGCGCCAGCAGTCCAACGCGAGGCTATGGCTACACCTTC. V and J are TRBV10-1 and TRBJ1-2, with no clear D. The CDR3 totals 13 residues. Germline V lookup: CDR1 WNHNN, CDR2 SYGVQD (reference sequence). Trimming stripped 5 bases from V and 4 bases from J, with 11 bases between.

The rearrangement joins TRBV5-1 to TRBJ2-7; 12 nucleotides match TRBD2. Per germline, CDR1 SGHRS and CDR2 YFSETQ. The length of the CDR3 is 16 residues. The ends lost 3 bases at V and 3 bases at J; junction bases unmatched: 7. The CDR3 sequence: CASSSLASGRGYEQYF. The CDR3 bases are TGCGCCAGCAGCTCGTTAGCTAGCGGGAGGGGCTACGAGCAGTACTTC.